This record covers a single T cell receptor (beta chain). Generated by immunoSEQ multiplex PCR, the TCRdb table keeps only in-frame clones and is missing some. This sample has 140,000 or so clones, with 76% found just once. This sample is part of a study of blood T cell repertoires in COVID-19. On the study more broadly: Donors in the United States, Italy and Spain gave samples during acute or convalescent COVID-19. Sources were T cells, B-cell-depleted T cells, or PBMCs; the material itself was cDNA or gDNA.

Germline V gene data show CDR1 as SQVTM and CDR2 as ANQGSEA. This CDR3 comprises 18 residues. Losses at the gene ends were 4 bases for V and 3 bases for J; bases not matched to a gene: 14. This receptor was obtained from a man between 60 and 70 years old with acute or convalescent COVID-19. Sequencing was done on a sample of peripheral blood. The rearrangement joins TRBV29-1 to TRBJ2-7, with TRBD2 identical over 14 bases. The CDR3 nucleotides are TGCAGCGTTGTGGTGCGGGGGACTAGCGGGAGTATCCTCTACGAGCAGTACTTC. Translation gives CSVVVRGTSGSILYEQYF.